This TCR beta chain derives from a study of identical twins. Study-wide results and caveats: Its conclusions, products of cross-sectional statistical analysis, did not come from following the same donors. Recombination models fit unrelated individuals' TCR alpha sharing but underestimated twins'.

Per germline, CDR1 LGHDT and CDR2 YNNKEL (reference sequence). V gave up 5 bases and J gave up 7 bases; unmatched junction bases: 11. The CDR3 is 15 residues long. A template switching step contributed a universal primer site, while unique molecular identifiers were present in the cDNA. TCRdb fed the 5' RACE reads into MiXCR, producing one record per CDR3 protein. The sample has 520,000 or so distinct CDR3 sequences, less than 25% seen once. A word on this clonotype: The antigen remains unidentified.

These same records also appear under a second study, on T cells expressing NK-cell markers. That study adds: It is unclear if expanded NKG2C-expressing clones target HCMV antigens.

Sequencing was performed on CD4+ T cells sorted from blood. This receptor was obtained from a woman aged 18-29 years in good health. The chain recombines TRBV3-1 with TRBJ2-1; TRBD2 aligns across 7 bases. CDR3 coding DNA: TGTGCCAGCAGCAAGCGGGACTTCAGAAGGAATGAGCAGTTCTTC. Translating it yields CASSKRDFRRNEQFF.